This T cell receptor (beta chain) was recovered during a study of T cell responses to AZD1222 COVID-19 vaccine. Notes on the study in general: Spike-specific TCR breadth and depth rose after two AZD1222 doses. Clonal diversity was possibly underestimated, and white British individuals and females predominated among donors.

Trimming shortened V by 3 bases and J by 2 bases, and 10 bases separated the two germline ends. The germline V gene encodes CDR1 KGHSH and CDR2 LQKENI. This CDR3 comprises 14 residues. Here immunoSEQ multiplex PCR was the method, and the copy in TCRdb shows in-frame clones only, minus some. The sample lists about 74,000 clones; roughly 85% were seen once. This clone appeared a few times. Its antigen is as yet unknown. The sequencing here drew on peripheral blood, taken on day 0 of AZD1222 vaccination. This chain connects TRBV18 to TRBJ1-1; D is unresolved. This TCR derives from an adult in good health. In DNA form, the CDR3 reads TGTGCCAGCTCACCGAGGCTGCTCAACACTGAAGCTTTCTTT. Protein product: CASSPRLLNTEAFF.